These 7 T cell receptor beta chains share one sample of origin, sequenced in a study of a mutant IDH1 vaccine in newly diagnosed glioma. The time point here: baseline, week 1 (first vaccination visit). Treatment indicated: pre-vaccination baseline after standard-of-care therapy. Measured with immunoSEQ multiplex PCR; TCRdb has only the in-frame clones, and not every one. The data contain 99,000 or so clones, roughly 89% of them singletons. The starting material was PBMCs, obtained from a glioma patient treated with radiotherapy, temozolomide or both. The receptors were gathered from a woman aged 45 to 65 with glioma.

The genes are TRBV28 and TRBJ1-4; no definite D call. CDR3 size: 17 residues. V lost 3 bases and J 4 bases, leaving 18 bases between the germline ends. Germline CDR1 is MDHEN and CDR2 is SYDVKM. The CDR3 loop reads CASSFRKWPGGNEKLFF. CDR3 bases: TGTGCCAGCAGTTTTCGTAAGTGGCCAGGAGGTAATGAAAAACTGTTTTTT.

This CDR3 reads CASSPDTDTQYF. The CDR3 DNA reads TGTGCCAGCTCACCCGACACAGATACGCAGTATTTT. The chain joins TRBV18 to TRBJ2-3; no definite D call. The germline CDR1 and CDR2 sequences are KGHSH and LQKENI. V dropped 3 bases and J dropped 2 bases, with 3 bases sitting between them. The CDR3 is 12 amino acids.

The rearrangement links TRBV7-9 to TRBJ2-3; 10 bases agree with TRBD2. Germline values: CDR1 SEHNR, CDR2 FQNEAQ (reference sequence). The CDR3 spans 15 residues. The junction had 7 bases not matched to a gene; V was cut back by 5 bases and J by 5 bases. CDR3 DNA sequence: TGTGCCAGCAGCCCCCGAGCGGGAGGGGTAGATACGCAGTATTTT. Its translation: CASSPRAGGVDTQYF.

This clone was observed a handful of times. This CDR3 reads CASSPSGVYNEKLFF. As DNA, the CDR3 is TGTGCCAGCAGCCCATCCGGGGTCTATAATGAAAAACTGTTTTTT. The chain combines TRBV13 with TRBJ1-4; D call uncertain. The CDR3 is 15 amino acids. Trimming removed 5 bases from V and 4 bases from J, with 14 bases in between. Germline loops: CDR1 PRHDT, CDR2 FYEKMQ (reference sequence).

The chain links TRBV5-1 to TRBJ1-1; weak D call: TRBD1 (6 bases). Trimming removed 2 bases at V and 3 bases at J, with 8 bases between. CDR3 length: 13 residues. Germline CDR1 and CDR2: SGHRS and YFSETQ. This CDR3 reads CASSLGGDTEAFF. Here the CDR3 DNA reads TGCGCCAGCAGCTTAGGGGGAGACACTGAAGCTTTCTTT. Together with reference TRBV5-1 and TRBJ1-1, the CDR3 gives the full variable domain: KAGVTQTPRYLIKTRGQQVTLSCSPISGHRSVSWYQQTPGQGLQFLFEYFSETQRNKGNFPGRFSGRQFSNSRSEMNVSTLELGDSALYLCASSLGGDTEAFFGQGTRLTVV.

V is TRBV7-8 and J is TRBJ2-5; D not resolved. The germline V gene has CDR1 SGHVS and CDR2 FQNEAQ. This CDR3 spans 14 amino acids. Trimming took off 0 bases at V and 2 bases at J, with 7 bases between the two ends. The CDR3 bases are TGTGCCAGCAGCTTAGCGGAATCGCAAGAGACCCAGTACTTC. Translating it yields CASSLAESQETQYF.

This chain connects TRBV5-1 to TRBJ1-1; possibly TRBD1 for D (5 bases). The CDR3 spans 14 residues. Looked up from germline, CDR1 is SGHRS and CDR2 is YFSETQ. The germline V and J ends were trimmed by 7 bases and 2 bases, with 15 bases remaining between them. In DNA form, the CDR3 reads TGCGCCAGCCACACCGGGGCAGGTAACACTGAAGCTTTCTTT. Translation gives CASHTGAGNTEAFF.